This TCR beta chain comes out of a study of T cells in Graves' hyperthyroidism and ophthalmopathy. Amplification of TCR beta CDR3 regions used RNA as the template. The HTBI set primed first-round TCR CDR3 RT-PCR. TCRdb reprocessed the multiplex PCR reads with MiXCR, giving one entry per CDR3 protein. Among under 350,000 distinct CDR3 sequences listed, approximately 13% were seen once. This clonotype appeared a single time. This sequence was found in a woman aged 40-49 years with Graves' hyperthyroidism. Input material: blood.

The CDR3 sequence: CASSSSGTGGEQYF. The CDR3 bases are TGTGCCAGCAGTTCCTCCGGGACAGGGGGCGAGCAGTACTTC. This chain uses TRBV6-9 with TRBJ2-7, with TRBD1 matching over 11 bases. Germline V gene data show CDR1 as MNHGY and CDR2 as SVAAGI. J was trimmed by 6 bases and V by 4 bases; bases with no gene match: 5. The CDR3 has 14 residues.